These 8 T cell receptor beta chains share one sample of origin, sequenced in a study of cytomegalovirus exposure and HLA in healthy donors. The assay was immunoSEQ multiplex PCR, and TCRdb's table has in-frame clones only and misses some. The repertoire holds 85,000 to 130,000 clones, with about 85% as singletons. Specimen: PBMCs. The receptor source for this set is a young woman in good health and CMV-seropositive.

This clone was counted a few times. The rearrangement links TRBV5-1 to TRBJ2-6, with 7 bases aligning to TRBD1. The ends lost 0 bases at V and 0 bases at J; junction bases unmatched: 3. The CDR3 is 17 amino acids. CDR1 and CDR2 from the germline V gene are SGHRS and YFSETQ. The CDR3 spells CASSLEYRGSGANVLTF. The CDR3 DNA is TGCGCCAGCAGCTTGGAATACAGGGGCTCTGGGGCCAACGTCCTGACTTTC.

The V call is TRBV28, the J call TRBJ1-1; D possibly corresponds to TRBD1 (6 bases). V shed 2 bases and J shed 5 bases, with 15 bases lying between them. The CDR3 spans 15 residues. Per the germline V gene, CDR1 is MDHEN and CDR2 is SYDVKM. The CDR3 region is CASSLGADRRTEAFF. For the CDR3, the DNA is TGTGCCAGCAGTTTAGGGGCAGACAGGCGGACTGAAGCTTTCTTT.

The rearrangement joins TRBV10-3 to TRBJ1-1; TRBD1 aligns across 9 bases. The ends lost 10 bases at V and 7 bases at J; junction bases unmatched: 7. The CDR3 consists of 12 residues. Germline CDR1 reads ENHRY; CDR2 reads SYGVKD. This CDR3 is CATNRGQGEAFF. CDR3 DNA sequence: TGTGCCACTAACAGGGGGCAGGGTGAAGCTTTCTTT.

This chain connects TRBV23-1 to TRBJ2-3; 9 bases align to TRBD1. TRBV23-1 is given ORF status, its function remaining uncertain. With V trimmed by 2 bases and J by 1 base, 7 bases remained unmatched. This CDR3 comprises 17 residues. The CDR3: CASSQGYRGLGTDTQYF. For the CDR3, the DNA is TGCGCCAGCAGTCAAGGCTACAGGGGGCTTGGCACAGATACGCAGTATTTT.

The chain joins TRBV27 to TRBJ1-1; TRBD1 aligns across 9 bases. CDR3 length: 14 amino acids. The V segment lost 3 bases and the J segment 6 bases; nucleotides outside the gene matches: 5. Germline CDR1 MNHEY, CDR2 SMNVEV (reference sequence). The CDR3, as DNA: TGTGCCAGCAGTTTCTCGGGACAGGGTCCTGAAGCTTTCTTT. Protein product: CASSFSGQGPEAFF.

This clone was counted many times. V and J are TRBV6-5 and TRBJ1-5; D may be TRBD1 (6 bases). Germline-derived CDR1 and CDR2 are MNHEY and SVGAGI. The V gene lost 5 bases and the J gene lost 1 base, with 6 bases spanning the gap. The length of the CDR3 is 13 residues. The DNA of the CDR3 is TGTGCCAGCAGTCAGGGGAGCAATCAGCCCCAGCATTTT. Encoded protein: CASSQGSNQPQHF.

The chain couples TRBV28 to TRBJ1-2; the D gene is possibly TRBD1 (5 bases). The CDR3 is 14 residues long. Germline lookup yields CDR1 MDHEN and CDR2 SYDVKM. V gave up 6 bases and J gave up 5 bases, with 16 bases separating them. CDR3 loop: CASSGGGLLYGYTF. CDR3 nucleotides: TGTGCCAGCAGCGGGGGGGGTCTCCTATATGGCTACACCTTC.

The chain recombines TRBV9 with TRBJ2-2, with 10 bases fitting TRBD1. The V gene's germline CDR1 is SGDLS and CDR2 YYNGEE. The CDR3 has 15 amino acids. V shed 3 bases and J 5 bases; nucleotides not matched to a gene: 4. The CDR3 DNA reads TGTGCCAGCAGCGCCTCGGGACAGGGGACCGGGGAGCTGTTTTTT. This codes for CASSASGQGTGELFF. Full variable domain (remainder filled in from reference TRBV9 and TRBJ2-2): DSGVTQTPKHLITATGQRVTLRCSPRSGDLSVYWYQQSLDQGLQFLIQYYNGEERAKGNILERFSAQQFPDLHSELNLSSLELGDSALYFCASSASGQGTGELFFGEGSRLTVL.